This is a list of T cell receptor beta chains from one sample in a study of cytomegalovirus exposure and HLA in healthy donors. The table came from immunoSEQ multiplex PCR; TCRdb's copy has only in-frame clones and leaves some out. The sample holds fewer than 130,000 clones; roughly 80% are singletons and the top ten take around 5%. The specimen was PBMCs. The receptor set was obtained from a female donor in good health and CMV-seropositive. The CDR3 runs from the conserved cysteine through the conserved F or W. Each record gives: D gene, J gene, V gene, clone size, CDR3 protein, CDR3 DNA. D genes are given only for firm matches. Clone sizes are given selectively: once, few, many, or a class where the clone is expanded.

D: TRBD1
J: TRBJ1-2
V: TRBV27
size: once
CDR3: CASSFRTGNGYTF
DNA: TGTGCCAGCAGTTTTCGGACAGGGAATGGCTACACCTTC

D: TRBD2
J: TRBJ2-5
V: TRBV6-1
size: once
CDR3: CASTPAGKETQYF
DNA: TGTGCCAGCACCCCAGCGGGAAAAGAGACCCAGTACTTC

D: TRBD2
J: TRBJ2-3
V: TRBV9
size: .
CDR3: CASSVHSRGGGIADTQYF
DNA: TGTGCCAGCAGCGTACATAGCCGGGGGGGCGGGATAGCAGATACGCAGTATTTT

D: .
J: TRBJ2-1
V: TRBV28
size: .
CDR3: CASSSRQRRVYNEQFF
DNA: TGTGCCAGCAGTTCCCGACAGAGAAGAGTATACAATGAGCAGTTCTTC

D: TRBD2
J: TRBJ2-1
V: TRBV9
size: .
CDR3: CASSVVAGGNEQFF
DNA: TGTGCCAGCAGCGTAGTAGCGGGAGGCAATGAGCAGTTCTTC

D: .
J: TRBJ2-4
V: TRBV28
size: .
CDR3: CAILRGNIQYF
DNA: TGTGCCATCCTCCGGGGGAACATTCAGTACTTC

D: .
J: TRBJ2-7
V: TRBV30
size: .
CDR3: CAWTQIGRPYEQYF
DNA: TGTGCCTGGACCCAGATCGGGAGACCCTACGAGCAGTACTTC

D: .
J: TRBJ2-1
V: TRBV29-1
size: .
CDR3: CSVVAVSYNEQFF
DNA: TGCAGCGTCGTAGCGGTCTCCTACAATGAGCAGTTCTTC

D: .
J: TRBJ2-7
V: TRBV5-6
size: .
CDR3: CASSLERRGAGQYF
DNA: TGTGCCAGCAGCTTGGAAAGGAGGGGAGCGGGGCAGTACTTC

D: TRBD1
J: TRBJ1-3
V: TRBV10-2
size: .
CDR3: CASRQGAGNTIYF
DNA: TGCGCCAGCAGGCAGGGGGCTGGAAACACCATATATTTT

D: TRBD2
J: TRBJ2-5
V: TRBV6-1
size: .
CDR3: CASSARQGRLAGGGETQYF
DNA: TGTGCCAGCAGTGCCCGCCAGGGTCGACTAGCGGGAGGGGGGGAGACCCAGTACTTC

D: .
J: TRBJ2-7
V: TRBV10-3
size: .
CDR3: CAIAFQGLHEQYF
DNA: TGTGCCATCGCCTTTCAGGGTCTGCACGAGCAGTACTTC

D: .
J: TRBJ1-3
V: TRBV18
size: .
CDR3: CASSPSGNGNTIYF
DNA: TGTGCCAGCTCACCCTCAGGGAATGGAAACACCATATATTTT

D: TRBD1
J: TRBJ2-2
V: TRBV9
size: once
CDR3: CASSDQGVTGELFF
DNA: TGTGCCAGCAGCGATCAGGGGGTTACCGGGGAGCTGTTTTTT

D: TRBD1
J: TRBJ1-5
V: TRBV19
size: .
CDR3: CASEDRPSNQPQHF
DNA: TGTGCCAGTGAGGACAGGCCTAGCAATCAGCCCCAGCATTTT

D: TRBD1
J: TRBJ2-7
V: TRBV4-3
size: .
CDR3: CASSQDSTGDYEQYF
DNA: TGCGCCAGCAGCCAAGACTCGACAGGGGACTACGAGCAGTACTTC

D: TRBD2
J: TRBJ2-2
V: TRBV2
size: .
CDR3: CASSGTRQPLTGELFF
DNA: TGTGCCAGCAGTGGGACTAGACAACCCCTCACCGGGGAGCTGTTTTTT

D: .
J: TRBJ2-2
V: TRBV18
size: .
CDR3: CASSPPAGGTGELFF
DNA: TGTGCCAGCTCACCACCGGCAGGGGGGACCGGGGAGCTGTTTTTT

D: .
J: TRBJ1-5
V: TRBV2
size: .
CDR3: CASSLPGGESNQPQHF
DNA: TGTGCCAGCAGCTTACCGGGGGGTGAGAGCAATCAGCCCCAGCATTTT

D: TRBD1
J: TRBJ1-5
V: TRBV2
size: .
CDR3: CASSATGNQPQHF
DNA: TGTGCCAGCAGCGCGACAGGGAATCAGCCCCAGCATTTT

D: TRBD1
J: TRBJ2-3
V: TRBV29-1
size: .
CDR3: CSVWVRGSTDTQYF
DNA: TGCAGCGTTTGGGTCAGGGGGAGCACAGATACGCAGTATTTT

D: .
J: TRBJ1-3
V: TRBV10-2
size: .
CDR3: CASSGQNVNTIYF
DNA: TGCGCCAGCTCTGGACAAAATGTAAACACCATATATTTT

D: TRBD1
J: TRBJ1-1
V: TRBV6-6
size: .
CDR3: CASTGQGNTEAFF
DNA: TGTGCCAGCACTGGACAGGGGAACACTGAAGCTTTCTTT

D: TRBD1
J: TRBJ1-6
V: TRBV12-5
size: .
CDR3: CASSPLTGGTSPLHF
DNA: TGTGCTAGTTCCCCCCTGACAGGGGGGACCTCACCCCTCCACTTT

D: TRBD2
J: TRBJ2-3
V: TRBV27
size: .
CDR3: CASSVPASGRAGTQYF
DNA: TGTGCCAGCAGTGTTCCGGCTAGCGGGAGGGCGGGTACGCAGTATTTT

D: .
J: TRBJ2-5
V: TRBV20-1
size: .
CDR3: CSARQETQYF
DNA: TGCAGTGCTAGACAGGAGACCCAGTACTTC

D: TRBD1
J: TRBJ2-1
V: TRBV11-2
size: .
CDR3: CASTVYEGAHEQFF
DNA: TGTGCCAGCACGGTCTATGAGGGGGCACATGAGCAGTTCTTC

D: .
J: TRBJ1-5
V: TRBV5-5
size: few
CDR3: CASSFGSAGPHQPQHF
DNA: TGTGCCAGCAGCTTCGGTTCGGCAGGGCCCCATCAGCCCCAGCATTTT

D: TRBD2
J: TRBJ2-3
V: TRBV2
size: few
CDR3: CASSLAGGPNTDTQYF
DNA: TGTGCCAGCAGTCTAGCGGGAGGGCCAAACACAGATACGCAGTATTTT

D: .
J: TRBJ1-1
V: TRBV12-5
size: once
CDR3: CASGLVEAFF
DNA: TGTGCTAGTGGTTTGGTAGAGGCTTTCTTT

D: TRBD2
J: TRBJ2-5
V: TRBV6-1
size: .
CDR3: CASSQDLAGGRQETQYF
DNA: TGTGCCAGCAGTCAAGATCTAGCGGGGGGAAGACAAGAGACCCAGTACTTC

D: TRBD2
J: TRBJ2-5
V: TRBV7-2
size: .
CDR3: CASSAAGGGETQYF
DNA: TGTGCCAGCAGCGCGGCGGGGGGAGGGGAGACCCAGTACTTC

D: TRBD2
J: TRBJ2-3
V: TRBV5-4
size: .
CDR3: CASSFRLAGSTDTQYF
DNA: TGTGCCAGCAGCTTCCGACTAGCAGGGAGCACAGATACGCAGTATTTT

D: .
J: TRBJ2-7
V: TRBV27
size: once
CDR3: CASRPQNSYEQYF
DNA: TGTGCCAGCAGACCACAGAACTCCTACGAGCAGTACTTC

D: .
J: TRBJ2-7
V: TRBV30
size: .
CDR3: CAWKGASYEQYF
DNA: TGTGCCTGGAAAGGGGCCTCCTACGAGCAGTACTTC

D: TRBD2
J: TRBJ2-7
V: TRBV27
size: .
CDR3: CASSFEAASPGRIPYEQYF
DNA: TGTGCCAGCAGTTTCGAGGCTGCCAGTCCCGGGAGGATCCCCTACGAGCAGTACTTC

D: .
J: TRBJ2-7
V: TRBV30
size: .
CDR3: CAWSGLNSYEQYF
DNA: TGTGCCTGGAGTGGCCTAAATAGCTACGAGCAGTACTTC